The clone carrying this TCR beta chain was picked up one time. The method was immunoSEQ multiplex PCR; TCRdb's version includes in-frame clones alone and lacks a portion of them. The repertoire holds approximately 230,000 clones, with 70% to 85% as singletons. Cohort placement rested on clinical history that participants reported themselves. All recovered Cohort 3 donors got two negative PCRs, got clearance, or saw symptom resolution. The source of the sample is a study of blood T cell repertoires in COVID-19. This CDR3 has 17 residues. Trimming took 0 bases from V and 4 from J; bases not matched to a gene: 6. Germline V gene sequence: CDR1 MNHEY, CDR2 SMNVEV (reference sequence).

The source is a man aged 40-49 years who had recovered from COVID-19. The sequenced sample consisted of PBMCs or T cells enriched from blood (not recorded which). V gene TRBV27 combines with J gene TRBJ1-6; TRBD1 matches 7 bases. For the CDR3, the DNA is TGTGCCAGCAGTTTATCGCTCGACAGGGCTTATAATTCACCCCTCCACTTT. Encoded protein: CASSLSLDRAYNSPLHF.